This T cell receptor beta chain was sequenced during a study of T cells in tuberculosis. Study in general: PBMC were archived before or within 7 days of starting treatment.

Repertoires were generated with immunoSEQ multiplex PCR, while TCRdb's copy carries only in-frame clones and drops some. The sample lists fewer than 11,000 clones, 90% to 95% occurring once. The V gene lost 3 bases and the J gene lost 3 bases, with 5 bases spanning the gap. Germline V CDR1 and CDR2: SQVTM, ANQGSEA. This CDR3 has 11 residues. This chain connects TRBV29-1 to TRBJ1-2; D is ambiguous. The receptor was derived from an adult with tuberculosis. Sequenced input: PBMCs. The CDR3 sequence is CSVEPDYGYTF. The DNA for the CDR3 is TGCAGCGTTGAGCCAGACTATGGCTACACCTTC.